Below are 20 T cell receptor beta chains sequenced from a single sample in a study of long-term antiretroviral therapy in people with HIV. It was version v3.0 of the immunoSEQ assay that was run at survey level. Clones were read by immunoSEQ multiplex PCR, and TCRdb kept only the in-frame ones, dropping some. Among tens of thousands of clones, approximately 81% were seen once, and the ten largest hold roughly 5%. Specimen: unsorted PBMCs, collected approximately 2.9 years before starting antiretroviral therapy. Receptor source: a woman in her twenties or thirties with HIV.

Only a few counts were recorded for this clone. The rearrangement uses TRBV5-6 and TRBJ2-3; possibly TRBD1 or TRBD2 for D (5 bases each). The CDR3 runs 14 residues. Germline V gene lookup returns CDR1 SGHDT and CDR2 YYEEEE. V gave up 7 bases and J gave up 0 bases, with 12 bases separating them. In nucleotides, the CDR3 is TGTGCCAGCCAAGAGGGGCCTAGCACAGATACGCAGTATTTT. This gives the protein CASQEGPSTDTQYF.

This chain uses TRBV6-1 with TRBJ1-1; D is unclear. Trimming shortened V by 2 bases and J by 0 bases, and 10 bases separated the two germline ends. The CDR3 runs 15 residues. The germline gives CDR1 MNHNS, CDR2 SASEGT. The CDR3 sequence is CASSESLGVNTEAFF. DNA of the CDR3: TGTGCCAGCAGTGAATCGCTAGGAGTGAACACTGAAGCTTTCTTT.

As to this clone: The same CDR3 arises from other DNA sequences in this sample as well. CDR3 region: CSAGVEQFF. CDR3 nucleotides: TGCAGTGCAGGGGTGGAGCAGTTCTTC. The V and J genes are TRBV20-1 and TRBJ2-1; weak D call: TRBD1 (5 bases). The V gene's germline CDR1 is DFQATT and CDR2 SNEGSKA (reference sequence). Trimming cost V 6 bases and J 10 bases, with 7 bases left between them. CDR3 size: 9 residues.

The rearrangement joins TRBV10-3 to TRBJ1-3; a weak D match, TRBD1 (5 bases). Germline CDR1 ENHRY, CDR2 SYGVKD. This CDR3 has 15 residues. V lost 3 bases, J lost 0 bases, and 9 bases lay in between. As DNA, the CDR3 is TGTGCCATCAGTGACAGGAGGGGCTCTGGAAACACCATATATTTT. Translation: CAISDRRGSGNTIYF.

The V call is TRBV10-3, the J call TRBJ2-2; TRBD2 aligns across 14 bases. Trimming at V came to 5 bases and at J to 5 bases, leaving 4 bases not matched to a gene. The germline V gene has CDR1 ENHRY and CDR2 SYGVKD. This CDR3 is built from 16 residues. In nucleotides, the CDR3 is TGTGCCATCAGTAGCGGACTAGCGGGGGGAACCGGGGAGCTGTTTTTT. Translating gives CAISSGLAGGTGELFF.

The chain employs TRBV13 and TRBJ2-2, with D unresolved. Germline CDR1 reads PRHDT; CDR2 reads FYEKMQ (reference sequence). There are 15 residues in the CDR3. V was pared by 2 bases and J by 2 bases, with 9 bases between. CDR3 sequence reads: CASSLNPLNTGELFF. The CDR3 DNA reads as TGTGCCAGCAGCTTAAACCCACTAAACACCGGGGAGCTGTTTTTT.

The V call is TRBV5-6, the J call TRBJ1-2; D is unresolved. With 5 bases removed from V and 8 bases from J, the gap between germline ends came to 13 bases. The CDR3 covers 12 residues. Germline CDR1 and CDR2: SGHDT and YYEEEE. The CDR3 sequence: CASRWGSAGYTF. In DNA form, the CDR3 reads TGTGCCAGCAGGTGGGGATCGGCCGGCTACACCTTC.

V and J are TRBV2 and TRBJ2-1, with 7 bases matching TRBD2. This CDR3 region has 12 residues. J lost 8 bases, V lost 10 bases, and 8 bases had no gene match. The germline V gene encodes CDR1 SNHLY and CDR2 FYNNEI. CDR3 sequence reads: CAIQERGYEQFF. The CDR3 coding sequence is TGTGCCATCCAGGAGCGGGGCTATGAGCAGTTCTTC.

J is TRBJ2-5 and V is TRBV18; no reliable D call. The CDR3 is 13 residues long. Trimming stripped 2 bases from V and 2 bases from J, with 6 bases between. CDR1 is KGHSH and CDR2 is LQKENI in the germline V gene. In DNA form, the CDR3 reads TGTGCCAGCTCACCAGCGCGGCAAGAGACCCAGTACTTC. The encoded protein is CASSPARQETQYF.

The chain has TRBV14 and TRBJ2-1, with TRBD2 matching 8 bases. The CDR3 is 19 amino acids. Germline trimming cut 4 bases from V and 0 bases from J; bases unmatched to any gene: 14. Germline V gene data show CDR1 as SGHDN and CDR2 as FVKESK. The chain's CDR3 is CASSLKMPGGASSYNEQFF. In DNA, the CDR3 is TGTGCCAGCAGCCTAAAGATGCCCGGGGGGGCCAGCTCCTACAATGAGCAGTTCTTC.

The chain uses TRBV19 and TRBJ1-1; a possible D gene is TRBD1 (5 bases). The ends were cut back, 5 bases at V and 1 base at J, with 11 bases in the middle. Germline CDR1 reads LNHDA; CDR2 reads SQIVND (reference sequence). The CDR3 consists of 14 residues. CDR3 protein: CASSVSGKNTEAFF. The CDR3 region has the DNA TGTGCCAGTAGTGTCTCAGGGAAGAACACTGAAGCTTTCTTT.

The table lists this clone with a few counts. The chain joins TRBV5-6 to TRBJ2-5; TRBD1 is a possible D gene (5 bases). Trimming left V 3 bases short and J 0 bases short, with 9 bases between. CDR1 and CDR2 (germline): SGHDT, YYEEEE. CDR3 length: 14 amino acids. CDR3 bases: TGTGCCAGCAGCTCCAGGGCTCACCAAGAGACCCAGTACTTC. This gives the protein CASSSRAHQETQYF.

The gene calls are TRBV4-1 and TRBJ2-3, with TRBD2 matching 13 bases. In germline, CDR1 is MGHRA, CDR2 YSYEKL. V dropped 4 bases and J dropped 5; count of bases not matched to a gene: 3. The CDR3 has 15 residues. The CDR3 reads CASSRTSGGGDTQYF. The CDR3, as DNA: TGCGCCAGCAGCCGGACTAGCGGGGGTGGAGATACGCAGTATTTT.

The V and J genes are TRBV30 and TRBJ2-7; D gene unclear. Germline V gene lookup returns CDR1 GTSNPN and CDR2 SVGIG (reference sequence). Trimming shortened V by 2 bases and J by 5 bases, and 10 bases separated the two germline ends. The CDR3 is 12 residues long. The CDR3 DNA reads TGTGCCTGGAGTCCGAGACTGAACGAGCAGTACTTC. Protein: CAWSPRLNEQYF.

This chain links TRBV6-5 with TRBJ1-1, with TRBD1 matching over 7 bases. Losses at the gene ends were 2 bases for V and 1 base for J; bases not matched to a gene: 1. The CDR3 spans 14 residues. Germline V gene data show CDR1 as MNHEY and CDR2 as SVGAGI. CDR3 coding DNA: TGTGCCAGCAGTTACGGGACAGCGAACACTGAAGCTTTCTTT. It is translated as CASSYGTANTEAFF.

The gene calls are TRBV6-5 and TRBJ2-3; the match to TRBD2 covers 13 bases. V shed 10 bases, J shed 6 bases, and the junction held 4 bases outside the gene matches. The CDR3 totals 13 residues. Germline CDR1 reads MNHEY; CDR2 reads SVGAGI. The CDR3 coding sequence is TGTGCCACCACTAGCGGGGGGGTCGATACGCAGTATTTT. Translation: CATTSGGVDTQYF.

The chain uses TRBV6-1 and TRBJ1-2; D ambiguous. Trimming left V 3 bases short and J 4 bases short, with 12 bases between. This CDR3 has 14 residues. Germline CDR1 and CDR2: MNHNS and SASEGT. DNA of the CDR3: TGTGCCAGCAGTGACTCCGGGCCATTCTATGGCTACACCTTC. Translation: CASSDSGPFYGYTF.

This clone came up once. V gene TRBV6-1 combines with J gene TRBJ2-1; 9 nucleotides align to TRBD1. The length of the CDR3 is 15 residues. J gave up 4 bases and V 8 bases, and 9 bases lay outside the gene matches. Germline assignment: CDR1 MNHNS and CDR2 SASEGT. The CDR3 here is CASGDDRGGYNEQFF. DNA for the CDR3: TGTGCCAGCGGGGACGACAGGGGGGGATACAATGAGCAGTTCTTC.

The chain links TRBV12-5 to TRBJ1-6; D not certain. Deletions cut 5 bases from V and 6 bases from J, with 11 bases between. The germline CDR1 and CDR2 sequences are LGHNT and FRNRAP. The CDR3 is 14 amino acids. The CDR3 reads CASGEDFVNSPLHF. The CDR3 DNA reads TGTGCTAGTGGTGAGGACTTTGTTAATTCACCCCTCCACTTT.

This clone was recorded once. The chain joins TRBV19 to TRBJ1-2; D remains unclear. Germline V gives CDR1 LNHDA, CDR2 SQIVND (reference sequence). This CDR3 has 12 residues. V was shortened by 10 bases and J by 7 bases, with 16 bases between the two germline ends. This chain's CDR3 is CATQVEGSGYTF. DNA of the CDR3: TGTGCCACCCAGGTAGAGGGAAGTGGCTACACCTTC.